The 20 T cell receptor beta chains reported below all come from one sample, sequenced in a study of blood T cell repertoires in COVID-19. This table comes from immunoSEQ multiplex PCR, and its TCRdb copy is limited to in-frame clones, with some not included. The repertoire holds roughly 120,000 clones, with about 85% as singletons. The sequenced sample was peripheral blood. The receptors stem from a man aged 65-85 years with acute or convalescent COVID-19.

The chain carries TRBV2 and TRBJ1-2, with 7 bases that match TRBD1. Germline V gives CDR1 SNHLY, CDR2 FYNNEI. The V gene end was trimmed by 6 bases and the J gene end by 7 bases; junction bases not matched to a gene: 2. The CDR3 is made up of 11 amino acids. The CDR3 sequence: CASRPGGGYTF. CDR3 in DNA: TGTGCCAGCAGGCCAGGGGGTGGCTACACCTTC.

The chain couples TRBV10-1 to TRBJ2-5; TRBD2 matches 13 bases. The V segment lost 6 bases and the J segment 3 bases; nucleotides outside the gene matches: 7. Germline-derived CDR1 and CDR2 are WNHNN and SYGVQD (reference sequence). This CDR3 is built from 16 residues. CDR3 coding DNA: TGCGCCAGCAGCCGGGGACTAGCGGGGACCAAAGAGACCCAGTACTTC. It translates to CASSRGLAGTKETQYF.

The chain has TRBV6-5 and TRBJ1-1; D call uncertain. Trimming removed 7 bases at V and 6 bases at J, with 15 bases between. The CDR3 consists of 13 residues. The germline V gene encodes CDR1 MNHEY and CDR2 SVGAGI. The CDR3 spells CASIPLGDAEAFF. The CDR3 nucleotides read TGTGCCAGCATCCCTTTGGGCGACGCTGAAGCTTTCTTT.

Here the CDR3 reads CASGSHQLQDTEAFF. The DNA for the CDR3 is TGTGCTAGTGGTTCGCACCAGTTACAGGACACTGAAGCTTTCTTT. The chain links TRBV12-5 to TRBJ1-1, with D possibly TRBD1 on 5 matching bases. The germline gives CDR1 LGHNT, CDR2 FRNRAP. CDR3 length equals 15 residues. The V end was cut by 4 bases, the J end by 3 bases, with 15 bases between.

The genes are TRBV20-1 and TRBJ1-1, with D unclear. The V gene lost 0 bases and the J gene lost 10 bases, with 9 bases spanning the gap. Germline V gene data show CDR1 as DFQATT and CDR2 as SNEGSKA (reference sequence). This CDR3 comprises 11 residues. The CDR3 loop reads CSAREGRGAFF. CDR3 nucleotides: TGCAGTGCTAGAGAAGGCAGAGGAGCTTTCTTT.

This clone was seen only once. The rearrangement uses TRBV28 and TRBJ1-6; D is uncertain. The CDR3 totals 13 residues. Germline-derived CDR1 and CDR2 are MDHEN and SYDVKM. With 7 bases removed from V and 5 bases from J, the gap between germline ends came to 9 bases. This CDR3 reads CASTKPHNSPLHF. CDR3 DNA: TGTGCCAGCACTAAACCTCATAATTCACCCCTCCACTTT.

As for this clone: Other DNA sequences in this specimen translate into the identical CDR3. For the CDR3, the DNA is TGCGCCAGCAGCGGGGGGGACCAAGAGACCCAGTACTTC. This translates into CASSGGDQETQYF. The chain couples TRBV5-1 to TRBJ2-5, with TRBD2 identical over 7 bases. This CDR3 comprises 13 residues. The germline V gene has CDR1 SGHRS and CDR2 YFSETQ. J lost 0 bases, V lost 4 bases, and 0 bases had no gene match.

The chain combines TRBV11-2 with TRBJ1-3; 8 bases agree with TRBD1. J gave up 0 bases and V 4 bases, and 8 bases lay outside the gene matches. The CDR3 totals 17 residues. CDR1 and CDR2 from the germline V gene are SGHAT and FQNNGV. The chain's CDR3 is CASSSRTGFNSGNTIYF. In DNA form, the CDR3 reads TGTGCCAGCAGCTCCCGGACAGGGTTTAACTCTGGAAACACCATATATTTT.

This chain joins TRBV28 and TRBJ2-7, with TRBD1 identical over 7 bases. J was trimmed by 5 bases and V by 7 bases; bases with no gene match: 8. This CDR3 has 13 residues. Looked up from germline, CDR1 is MDHEN and CDR2 is SYDVKM. The chain's CDR3 is CASNLEGAHEQYF. CDR3 sequence (DNA): TGTGCCAGCAACCTAGAGGGGGCCCACGAGCAGTACTTC.

The V and J genes are TRBV10-3 and TRBJ2-3, with 10 bases aligning to TRBD1. Germline values: CDR1 ENHRY, CDR2 SYGVKD. The CDR3 is made up of 16 amino acids. V trimming: 4 bases; J trimming: 0 bases; junction bases outside the gene matches: 4. Written as DNA, the CDR3 is TGTGCCATCAGTGGGGGGACAGGGGACAGCACAGATACGCAGTATTTT. Its translation: CAISGGTGDSTDTQYF.

The genes are TRBV12-3 or TRBV12-4 and TRBJ1-5, with a possible D match to TRBD1 (5 bases). CDR3 size: 11 residues. V lost 8 bases, J lost 11 bases, and 13 bases lay in between. CDR3 in DNA: TGTGCCAGCTCGGGGGGGTTAGCCCAGCATTTT. Amino acids: CASSGGLAQHF.

A few counts support this clone. The J gene is TRBJ2-1, the V gene TRBV6-2 or TRBV6-3; D gene uncertain. Per germline, CDR1 MNHEY and CDR2 SVGEGT. The CDR3 has 16 residues. The germline V and J ends were trimmed by 4 bases and 1 base, with 14 bases remaining between them. DNA of the CDR3: TGTGCCAGCAGTTTTGACACCCTAAGGTCCTACAATGAGCAGTTCTTC. Translation: CASSFDTLRSYNEQFF.

The V and J genes are TRBV6-5 and TRBJ1-6, with a tentative D call TRBD1 (5 bases). The germline gives CDR1 MNHEY, CDR2 SVGAGI. V was pared by 11 bases and J by 8 bases, with 16 bases between. This CDR3 is built from 13 residues. CDR3 residues: CAAQTEGYSPLHF. CDR3 DNA sequence: TGTGCCGCCCAGACGGAGGGGTATTCACCCCTCCACTTT.

Only one count was recorded for this clone. The chain couples TRBV5-1 to TRBJ2-5, with TRBD1 matching over 9 bases. This CDR3 contains 14 residues. CDR1 is SGHRS and CDR2 is YFSETQ in the germline V gene. V lost 3 bases to trimming and J lost 3 bases; unmatched junction nucleotides: 3. The CDR3 sequence is CASSSTGGEETQYF. CDR3 DNA sequence: TGCGCCAGCAGCTCTACAGGGGGCGAAGAGACCCAGTACTTC. The full variable domain, rest sourced from reference TRBV5-1 and TRBJ2-5, is KAGVTQTPRYLIKTRGQQVTLSCSPISGHRSVSWYQQTPGQGLQFLFEYFSETQRNKGNFPGRFSGRQFSNSRSEMNVSTLELGDSALYLCASSSTGGEETQYFGPGTRLLVL.

CDR3 in DNA: TGTGCCAGCAGTTACGGGAGGATGGCGGGGGGGCCAGATACGCAGTATTTT. Protein product: CASSYGRMAGGPDTQYF. The rearrangement joins TRBV6-2 or TRBV6-3 to TRBJ2-3; 9 bases agree with TRBD2. The CDR3 runs 17 residues. Trimming cost V 2 bases and J 4 bases; bases outside gene matches: 10. CDR1 is MNHEY and CDR2 is SVGEGT in the germline V gene.

This clone appeared once. The chain carries TRBV3-1 (or the pseudogene TRBV3-2) and TRBJ1-2; 11 bases align to TRBD1. The length of the CDR3 is 15 residues. Trimming cost V 4 bases and J 7 bases; bases outside gene matches: 8. Germline V gene data show CDR1 as LGHDT and CDR2 as YNNKEL (reference sequence). CDR3 DNA: TGTGCCAGCAGCCCATGGACAGGGGGCTCGGGTGGCTACACCTTC. Translation: CASSPWTGGSGGYTF.

This clone is a singleton in its sample. The chain has TRBV30 and TRBJ1-1; D not resolved. The germline V gene has CDR1 GTSNPN and CDR2 SVGIG (reference sequence). Trimming cost V 0 bases and J 8 bases, with 10 bases left between them. The CDR3 is made up of 12 amino acids. CDR3 DNA sequence: TGTGCCTGGAGTGTTTCCCTTATCGAAGCTTTCTTT. Its protein product is CAWSVSLIEAFF.

The genes are TRBV14 and TRBJ1-4; 10 bases match TRBD1. The germline V gene has CDR1 SGHDN and CDR2 FVKESK. Trimming removed 4 bases from V and 8 bases from J; junction bases left unmatched: 7. This CDR3 spans 15 amino acids. CDR3 residues: CASSRWTGGGEKLFF. Here the CDR3 DNA reads TGTGCCAGCAGCCGCTGGACAGGGGGAGGAGAAAAACTGTTTTTT.

The rearrangement links TRBV5-1 to TRBJ1-2; D uncertain. Trimming took 2 bases from V and 1 from J, leaving 9 bases between them. The germline CDR1 and CDR2 sequences are SGHRS and YFSETQ. The CDR3 loop spans 14 amino acids. CDR3 sequence (DNA): TGCGCCAGCAGCTTTTCCGCTAATAACTATGGCTACACCTTC. The encoded protein is CASSFSANNYGYTF.

To note about this clone: The sample holds other DNA sequences that translate to the same CDR3. The genes are TRBV5-1 and TRBJ1-2, with D possibly TRBD1 on 6 matching bases. V lost 1 base, J lost 6 bases, and 10 bases lay in between. This CDR3 is 13 amino acids long. CDR1 is SGHRS, CDR2 YFSETQ, per germline. The chain's CDR3 is CASSLSGDHGYTF. The CDR3, as DNA: TGCGCCAGCAGCTTGTCAGGGGACCATGGCTACACCTTC.